Given below is one T cell receptor beta chain in context. Generated by immunoSEQ multiplex PCR, the TCRdb table keeps only in-frame clones and is missing some. The table shows fewer than 200,000 clones, with approximately 90% occurring only once. This CDR3 contains 17 residues. Trimming removed 4 bases from V and 3 bases from J; junction bases left unmatched: 12. Germline V gene data show CDR1 as SGDLS and CDR2 as YYNGEE. The record originates from a study of control samples from healthy donors and cancer patients. Sequenced: blood. The receptor was derived from a man under 40 in good health. The gene calls are TRBV9 and TRBJ2-3, with 9 positions matching TRBD2. The CDR3 DNA reads as TGTGCCAGCAGCACCAGAATAGCGGGAGAAGTAACAGATACGCAGTATTTT. Its protein is CASSTRIAGEVTDTQYF.